This T cell receptor beta chain was sequenced in a study of cytomegalovirus exposure and HLA in healthy donors. To note about this clone: What it recognizes is unknown.

The PCR ran on 60 Vbeta and 13 Jbeta primers. Generated by immunoSEQ multiplex PCR, the TCRdb table keeps only in-frame clones and is missing some. The sample has 50,000 to 60,000 clones. Points from the study as a whole: Rates of TCR association differed by HLA locus in a later analysis, with DRB1 highest and HLA-C lowest. Analyses of presence and absence presupposed an approximately uniform sequencing depth across donors. Earlier analysis found most TCR beta V segments productive about 87% or about 30% of the time.

CDR1 is SGHAT, CDR2 FQNNGV, per germline. Unmatched junction bases numbered 4, after V lost 1 base and J lost 0 bases. The CDR3 has 16 amino acids. This TCR derives from a male donor in good health and CMV-seronegative. Specimen: PBMCs. V and J are TRBV11-2 and TRBJ2-7, with TRBD2 matching 9 bases. DNA of the CDR3: TGTGCCAGCAGCTTAGCTAGCGGGGAGCACTCCTACGAGCAGTACTTC. This sequence encodes CASSLASGEHSYEQYF. Full variable domain (rest looked up from reference TRBV11-2 and TRBJ2-7): EAGVAQSPRYKIIEKRQSVAFWCNPISGHATLYWYQQILGQGPKLLIQFQNNGVVDDSQLPKDRFSAERLKGVDSTLKIQPAKLEDSAVYLCASSLASGEHSYEQYFGPGTRLTVT.